A single sample gave rise to the 9 T cell receptor beta chains below, sequenced in a study of OX40 agonist ivuxolimab in advanced cancers. TCRdb keeps only in-frame clones here, not all; method: immunoSEQ multiplex PCR. The sample lists 75,000 to 100,000 clones; roughly nine tenths were seen once. This sample comprised CD4+ or CD8+ T cells sorted from blood, obtained in a trial of the OX40 agonist ivuxolimab. The receptor source for this set is an adult with an advanced solid tumor such as melanoma, head and neck, liver or kidney cancer.

J is TRBJ2-6 and V is TRBV6-1; no firm D call. V was cut by 4 bases and J by 0 bases, with 10 bases left in between. The CDR3 is 16 amino acids. CDR1 and CDR2 from the germline V gene are MNHNS and SASEGT. The CDR3 DNA is TGTGCCAGCAGTGTGCTGGTGAACTCTGGGGCCAACGTCCTGACTTTC. Translation: CASSVLVNSGANVLTF.

V is TRBV7-2 and J is TRBJ2-2; D is ambiguous. The CDR3 contains 15 residues. Trimming cost V 3 bases and J 3 bases, with 11 bases left between them. Germline values: CDR1 SGHTA, CDR2 FQGNSA. The CDR3 coding sequence is TGTGCCAGCAGCTTTGTCACTTCGGACACCGGGGAGCTGTTTTTT. It yields the protein CASSFVTSDTGELFF.

The V and J genes are TRBV28 and TRBJ1-4; tentative D call: TRBD1 (6 bases). CDR1 MDHEN and CDR2 SYDVKM come from the germline V gene. The V end was cut by 5 bases, the J end by 1 base, with 17 bases between. This CDR3 has 17 amino acids. The CDR3 coding sequence is TGTGCCAGCAGTCCGGGACACTCGGGTGGAACTAATGAAAAACTGTTTTTT. This codes for CASSPGHSGGTNEKLFF.

The chain employs TRBV5-4 and TRBJ1-1; D unclear. The CDR3 has 13 residues. With 0 bases removed from V and 2 bases from J, the gap between germline ends came to 5 bases. From germline, CDR1 is SGHNT and CDR2 YYREEE (reference sequence). CDR3 amino acids: CASSLGFNTEAFF. CDR3 in DNA: TGTGCCAGCAGCTTGGGATTTAACACTGAAGCTTTCTTT.

This clone was detected only once. The chain employs TRBV2 and TRBJ1-2; no definite D call. Trimming shortened V by 5 bases and J by 9 bases, and 16 bases separated the two germline ends. The CDR3 contains 13 residues. Germline V gives CDR1 SNHLY, CDR2 FYNNEI. CDR3 nucleotides: TGTGCCAGCAGTCAAATGTTCGAAACTAGCTACACCTTC. Encoded protein: CASSQMFETSYTF.

J is TRBJ1-4 and V is TRBV6-4, with D possibly being TRBD1 (5 bases). The germline V gene has CDR1 MRHNA and CDR2 SNTAGT. CDR3 length equals 16 residues. V lost 8 bases and J lost 0, with 16 bases in between. The CDR3 DNA follows: TGTGCCAGCGCCTTTTGGGGCCCGACAACTAATGAAAAACTGTTTTTT. Translation gives CASAFWGPTTNEKLFF.

The rearrangement links TRBV7-6 to TRBJ2-3; tentative D call: TRBD1 (6 bases). This CDR3 region has 15 residues. Trimming removed 1 base at V and 4 bases at J, with 12 bases between. Germline V gives CDR1 SGHVS, CDR2 FNYEAQ. The CDR3 protein is CASSLGAGAPDTQYF. The CDR3 coding sequence is TGTGCCAGCAGCTTAGGTGCAGGGGCACCAGATACGCAGTATTTT.

The chain recombines TRBV15 with TRBJ2-3; 13 bases match TRBD2. This CDR3 has 18 residues. Germline CDR1 LNHNV, CDR2 YYDKDF (reference sequence). V shed 2 bases and J 4 bases; nucleotides not matched to a gene: 9. The CDR3 DNA reads TGTGCCACCAGCAGACGACTAGCGGGAGGCGGGTGGGCAGATACGCAGTATTTT. Translated: CATSRRLAGGGWADTQYF.

The chain employs TRBV14 and TRBJ2-2; possibly TRBD1 for D (5 bases). CDR1 is SGHDN, CDR2 FVKESK, per germline. This CDR3 is 13 amino acids long. V dropped 3 bases and J dropped 7 bases, with 9 bases sitting between them. CDR3 sequence reads: CASSQVDSGELFF. The CDR3, as DNA: TGTGCCAGCAGCCAGGTCGACAGCGGGGAGCTGTTTTTT.